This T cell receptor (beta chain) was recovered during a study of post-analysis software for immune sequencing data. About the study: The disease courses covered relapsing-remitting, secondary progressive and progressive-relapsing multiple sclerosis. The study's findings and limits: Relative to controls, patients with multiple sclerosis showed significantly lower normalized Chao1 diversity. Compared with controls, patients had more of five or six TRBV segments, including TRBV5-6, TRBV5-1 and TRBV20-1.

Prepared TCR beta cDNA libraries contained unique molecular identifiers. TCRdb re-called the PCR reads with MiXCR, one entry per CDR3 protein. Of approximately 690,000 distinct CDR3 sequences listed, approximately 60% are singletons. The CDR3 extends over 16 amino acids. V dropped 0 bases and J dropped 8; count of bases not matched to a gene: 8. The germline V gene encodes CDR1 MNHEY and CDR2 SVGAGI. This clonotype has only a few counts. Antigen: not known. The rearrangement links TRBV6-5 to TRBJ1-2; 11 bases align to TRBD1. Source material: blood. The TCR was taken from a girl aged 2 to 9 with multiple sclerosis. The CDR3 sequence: CASSYSADRGHSGYTF. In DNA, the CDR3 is TGTGCCAGCAGTTACTCAGCGGACAGGGGGCATAGCGGCTACACCTTC.